The clone carrying this T cell receptor (beta chain) was seen more than once but under ten times. Its antigen is unidentified. The data were taken from a study of cytomegalovirus exposure and HLA in healthy donors. Vbeta (60) and Jbeta (13) primers were used in the PCR. The repertoire was sequenced with immunoSEQ multiplex PCR; TCRdb's copy has only in-frame clones and lacks some. Of approximately 180,000 clones listed, over 9.5% are singletons. Notes on the study in general: Presence/absence analyses rested on an assumption that sequencing depth was roughly uniform across donors. Reports indicated that the classifier achieved high specificity and sensitivity in diagnosing cytomegalovirus status. A later analysis reportedly found that, within productive TCRs, an Asian-associated ancestry cluster had fewer N-insertions than the mean observed across the roughly 630 donors.

The CDR3 contains 11 residues. Looked up from germline, CDR1 is SQVTM and CDR2 is ANQGSEA. V shed 5 bases and J shed 0 bases, with 2 bases lying between them. Those who donated were healthy bone marrow donors. The sample was PBMCs. V and J are TRBV29-1 and TRBJ1-5, with D uncertain. The sequence came from a man aged 50-60 years in good health and CMV-seropositive. CDR3 protein: CSVRSNQPQHF. The CDR3 DNA follows: TGCAGCGTTCGTAGCAATCAGCCCCAGCATTTT.